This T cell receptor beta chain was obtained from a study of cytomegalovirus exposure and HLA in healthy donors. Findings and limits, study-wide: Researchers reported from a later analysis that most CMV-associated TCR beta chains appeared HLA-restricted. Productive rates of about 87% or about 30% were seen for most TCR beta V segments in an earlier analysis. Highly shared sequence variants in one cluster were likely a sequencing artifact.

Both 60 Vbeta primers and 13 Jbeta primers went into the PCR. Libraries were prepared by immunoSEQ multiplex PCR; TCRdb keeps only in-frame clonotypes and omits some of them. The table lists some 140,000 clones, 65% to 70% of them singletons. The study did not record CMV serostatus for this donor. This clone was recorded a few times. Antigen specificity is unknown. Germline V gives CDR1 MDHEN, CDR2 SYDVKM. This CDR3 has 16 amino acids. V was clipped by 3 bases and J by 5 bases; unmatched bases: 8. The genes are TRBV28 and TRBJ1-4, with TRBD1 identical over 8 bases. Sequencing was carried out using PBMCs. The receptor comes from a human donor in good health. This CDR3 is CASSFPGQGVNEKLFF. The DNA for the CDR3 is TGTGCCAGCAGTTTCCCTGGACAGGGCGTAAATGAAAAACTGTTTTTT.